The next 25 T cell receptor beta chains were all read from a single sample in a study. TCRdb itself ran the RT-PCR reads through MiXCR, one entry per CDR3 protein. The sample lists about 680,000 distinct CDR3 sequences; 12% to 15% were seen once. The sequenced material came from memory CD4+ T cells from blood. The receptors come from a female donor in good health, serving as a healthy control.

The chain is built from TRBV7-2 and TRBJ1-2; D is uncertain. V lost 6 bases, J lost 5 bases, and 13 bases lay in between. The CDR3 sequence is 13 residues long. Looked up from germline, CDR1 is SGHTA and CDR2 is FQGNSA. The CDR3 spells CASSLEIKYGYTF. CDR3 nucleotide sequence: TGTGCCAGCAGTCTTGAGATCAAATATGGCTACACCTTC.

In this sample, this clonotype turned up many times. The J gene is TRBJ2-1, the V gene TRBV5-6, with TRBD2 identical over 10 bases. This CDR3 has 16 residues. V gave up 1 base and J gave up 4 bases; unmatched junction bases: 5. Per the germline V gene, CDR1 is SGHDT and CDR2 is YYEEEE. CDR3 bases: TGTGCCAGCAGCTTGCTCGGACTAGCGGCATACAATGAGCAGTTCTTC. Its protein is CASSLLGLAAYNEQFF. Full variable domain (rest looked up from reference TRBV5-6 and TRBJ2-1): DAGVTQSPTHLIKTRGQQVTLRCSPKSGHDTVSWYQQALGQGPQFIFQYYEEEERQRGNFPDRFSGHQFPNYSSELNVNALLLGDSALYLCASSLLGLAAYNEQFFGPGTRLTVL.

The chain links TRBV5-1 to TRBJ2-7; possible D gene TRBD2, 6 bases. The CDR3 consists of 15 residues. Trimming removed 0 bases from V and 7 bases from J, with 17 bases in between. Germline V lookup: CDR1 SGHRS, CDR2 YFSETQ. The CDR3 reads CASSLAVVAAGEQYF. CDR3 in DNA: TGCGCCAGCAGCTTGGCCGTGGTGGCCGCGGGGGAGCAGTACTTC.

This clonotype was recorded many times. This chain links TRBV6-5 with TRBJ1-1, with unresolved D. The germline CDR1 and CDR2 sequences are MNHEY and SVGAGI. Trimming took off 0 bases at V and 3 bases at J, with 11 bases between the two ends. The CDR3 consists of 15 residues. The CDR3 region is CASSYSGSSDTEAFF. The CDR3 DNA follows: TGTGCCAGCAGTTACTCGGGCTCATCGGACACTGAAGCTTTCTTT.

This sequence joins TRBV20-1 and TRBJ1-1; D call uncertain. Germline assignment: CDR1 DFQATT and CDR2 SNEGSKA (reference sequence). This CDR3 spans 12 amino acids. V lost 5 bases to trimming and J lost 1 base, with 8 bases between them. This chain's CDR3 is CSAVPSNTEAFF. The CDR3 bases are TGCAGTGCTGTGCCCTCGAACACTGAAGCTTTCTTT.

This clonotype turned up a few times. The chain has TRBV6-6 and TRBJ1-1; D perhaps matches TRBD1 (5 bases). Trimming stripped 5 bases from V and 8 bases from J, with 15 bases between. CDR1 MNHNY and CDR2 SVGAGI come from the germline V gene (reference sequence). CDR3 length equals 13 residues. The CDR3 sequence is CASSITGGNEAFF. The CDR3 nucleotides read TGTGCCAGCAGTATTACGGGGGGGAACGAAGCTTTCTTT.

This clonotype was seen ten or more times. In DNA form, the CDR3 reads TGTGCCAGCAGTTACGGACTAGCGAAGAATGAGCAGTTCTTC. Its protein is CASSYGLAKNEQFF. The V and J genes are TRBV6-5 and TRBJ2-1, with 9 nucleotides matching TRBD2. V lost 2 bases to trimming and J lost 7 bases; unmatched junction nucleotides: 3. The CDR3 contains 14 residues. Germline CDR1 reads MNHEY; CDR2 reads SVGAGI.

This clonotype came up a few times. CDR3 sequence reads: CATSRPLSSDTQYF. The CDR3 DNA sequence: TGTGCCACCAGCAGACCCCTCTCATCAGATACGCAGTATTTT. The V call is TRBV15, the J call TRBJ2-3; D unresolved. Germline assignment: CDR1 LNHNV and CDR2 YYDKDF (reference sequence). V was pared by 2 bases and J by 4 bases, with 10 bases between. The CDR3 is 14 amino acids.

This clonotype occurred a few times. CDR3 nucleotide sequence: TGCAGTGCTAGAAAGCTAGCGGGGGAGCAGTTCTTC. Its translation: CSARKLAGEQFF. V is TRBV20-1 and J is TRBJ2-1; 9 bases fit TRBD2. J lost 10 bases, V lost 2 bases, and 3 bases had no gene match. The CDR3 sequence is 12 residues long. CDR1 and CDR2 from the germline V gene are DFQATT and SNEGSKA (reference sequence).

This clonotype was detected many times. The chain's CDR3 is CAISVGGDYGYTF. CDR3 DNA: TGTGCCATCAGTGTGGGGGGGGACTATGGCTACACCTTC. V is TRBV10-3 and J is TRBJ1-2; possibly TRBD1 for D (5 bases). Per the germline V gene, CDR1 is ENHRY and CDR2 is SYGVKD. The V and J ends lost 4 bases and 3 bases respectively, with 9 bases between them. The CDR3 length is 13 residues.

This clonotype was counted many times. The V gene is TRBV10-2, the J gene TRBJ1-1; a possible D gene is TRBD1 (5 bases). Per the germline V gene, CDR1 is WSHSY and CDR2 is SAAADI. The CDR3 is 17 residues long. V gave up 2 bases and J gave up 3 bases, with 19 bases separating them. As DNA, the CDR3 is TGCGCCAGCAGTGAGCCCGGTCCGGGACGTGTTGACACTGAAGCTTTCTTT. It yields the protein CASSEPGPGRVDTEAFF.

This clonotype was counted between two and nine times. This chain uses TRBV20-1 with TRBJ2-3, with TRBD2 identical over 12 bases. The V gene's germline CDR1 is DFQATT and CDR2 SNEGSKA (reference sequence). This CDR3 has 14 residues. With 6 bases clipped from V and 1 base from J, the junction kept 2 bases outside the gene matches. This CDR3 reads CSARTSGGTDTQYF. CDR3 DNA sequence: TGCAGTGCCAGGACTAGCGGGGGCACAGATACGCAGTATTTT.

DNA for the CDR3: TGTGCCAGCAGTACCTTATTGGAGGGCTCCCCGGGGAAGACCCAGTACTTC. This encodes CASSTLLEGSPGKTQYF. V and J are TRBV27 and TRBJ2-5; possibly TRBD2 for D (6 bases). Trimming took off 5 bases at V and 6 bases at J, with 25 bases between the two ends. This CDR3 region has 17 residues. From germline, CDR1 is MNHEY and CDR2 SMNVEV (reference sequence).

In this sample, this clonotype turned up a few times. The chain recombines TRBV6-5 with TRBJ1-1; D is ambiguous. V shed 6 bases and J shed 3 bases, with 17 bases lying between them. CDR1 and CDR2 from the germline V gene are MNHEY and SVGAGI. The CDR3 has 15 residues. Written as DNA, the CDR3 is TGTGCCAGCAGCCCCCACTTGAGGGTCGACACTGAAGCTTTCTTT. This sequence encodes CASSPHLRVDTEAFF.

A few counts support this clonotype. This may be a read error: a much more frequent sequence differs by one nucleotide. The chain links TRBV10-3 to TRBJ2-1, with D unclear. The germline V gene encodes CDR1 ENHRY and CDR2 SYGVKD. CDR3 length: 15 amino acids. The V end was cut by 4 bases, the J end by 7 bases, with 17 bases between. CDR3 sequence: CAISGSASRSNEQFF. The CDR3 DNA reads TGTGCCATCAGTGGGTCAGCTTCCCGGTCGAATGAGCAGTTCTTC.

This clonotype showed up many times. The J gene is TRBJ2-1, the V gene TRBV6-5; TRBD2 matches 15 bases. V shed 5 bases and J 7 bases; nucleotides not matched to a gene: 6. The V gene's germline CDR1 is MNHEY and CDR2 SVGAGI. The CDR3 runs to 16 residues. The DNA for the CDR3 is TGTGCCAGCAGTAACCCTGGACTAGCGGGAGGGAATGAGCAGTTCTTC. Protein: CASSNPGLAGGNEQFF.

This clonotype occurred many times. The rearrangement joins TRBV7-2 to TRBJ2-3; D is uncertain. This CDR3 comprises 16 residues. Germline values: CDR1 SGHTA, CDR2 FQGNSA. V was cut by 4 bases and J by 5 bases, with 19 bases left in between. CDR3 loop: CASSSGSFRVLDTQYF. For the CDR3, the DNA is TGTGCCAGCAGCTCCGGATCATTCCGGGTCCTAGATACGCAGTATTTT. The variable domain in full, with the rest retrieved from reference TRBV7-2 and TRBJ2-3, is GAGVSQSPSNKVTEKGKDVELRCDPISGHTALYWYRQSLGQGLEFLIYFQGNSAPDKSGLPSDRFSAERTGGSVSTLTIQRTQQEDSAVYLCASSSGSFRVLDTQYFGPGTRLTVL.

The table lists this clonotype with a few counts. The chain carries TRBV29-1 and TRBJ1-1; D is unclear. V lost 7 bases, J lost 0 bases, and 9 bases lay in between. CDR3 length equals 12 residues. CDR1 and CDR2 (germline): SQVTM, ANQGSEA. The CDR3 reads CSAQSLNTEAFF. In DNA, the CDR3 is TGCAGCGCACAGAGTTTGAACACTGAAGCTTTCTTT.

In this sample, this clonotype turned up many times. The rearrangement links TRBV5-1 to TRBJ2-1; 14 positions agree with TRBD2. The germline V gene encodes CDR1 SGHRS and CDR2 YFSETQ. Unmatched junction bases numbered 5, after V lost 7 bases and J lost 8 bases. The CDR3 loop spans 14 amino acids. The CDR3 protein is CASRGGLAGDEQFF. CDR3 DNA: TGCGCCAGCCGGGGGGGACTAGCGGGAGATGAGCAGTTCTTC. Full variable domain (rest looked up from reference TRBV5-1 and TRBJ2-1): KAGVTQTPRYLIKTRGQQVTLSCSPISGHRSVSWYQQTPGQGLQFLFEYFSETQRNKGNFPGRFSGRQFSNSRSEMNVSTLELGDSALYLCASRGGLAGDEQFFGPGTRLTVL.

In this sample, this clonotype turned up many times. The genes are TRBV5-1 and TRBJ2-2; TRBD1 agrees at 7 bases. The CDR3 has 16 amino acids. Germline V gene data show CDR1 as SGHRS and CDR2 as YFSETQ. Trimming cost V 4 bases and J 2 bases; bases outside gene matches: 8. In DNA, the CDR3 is TGCGCCAGCAGCCTGTCTGGGACAGCCAACACCGGGGAGCTGTTTTTT. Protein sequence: CASSLSGTANTGELFF.

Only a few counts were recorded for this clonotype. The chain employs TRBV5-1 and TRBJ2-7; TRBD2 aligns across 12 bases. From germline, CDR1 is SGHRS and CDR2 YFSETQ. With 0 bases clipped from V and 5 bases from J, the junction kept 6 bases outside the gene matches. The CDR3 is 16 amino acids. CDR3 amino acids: CASSLGTSGTGDEQYF. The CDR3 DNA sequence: TGCGCCAGCAGCTTGGGGACTAGCGGGACAGGGGACGAGCAGTACTTC.

The DNA of the CDR3 is TGTGCCAGCAGCTTAAGTGTTACTGAAGCTTTCTTT. Protein product: CASSLSVTEAFF. The chain has TRBV7-2 and TRBJ1-1; no firm D call. CDR3 size: 12 residues. Trimming stripped 2 bases from V and 5 bases from J, with 6 bases between. Germline lookup yields CDR1 SGHTA and CDR2 FQGNSA.

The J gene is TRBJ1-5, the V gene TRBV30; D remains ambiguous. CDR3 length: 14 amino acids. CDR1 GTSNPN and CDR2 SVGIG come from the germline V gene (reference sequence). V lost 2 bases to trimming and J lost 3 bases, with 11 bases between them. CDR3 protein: CAWSPIDFNQPQHF. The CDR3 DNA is TGTGCCTGGAGTCCTATCGACTTCAATCAGCCCCAGCATTTT.

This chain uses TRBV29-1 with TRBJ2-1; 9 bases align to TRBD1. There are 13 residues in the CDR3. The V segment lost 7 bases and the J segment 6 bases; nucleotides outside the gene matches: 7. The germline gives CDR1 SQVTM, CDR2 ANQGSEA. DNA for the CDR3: TGCAGCGACAGGGGGCGCCGGGGCAATGAGCAGTTCTTC. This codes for CSDRGRRGNEQFF.

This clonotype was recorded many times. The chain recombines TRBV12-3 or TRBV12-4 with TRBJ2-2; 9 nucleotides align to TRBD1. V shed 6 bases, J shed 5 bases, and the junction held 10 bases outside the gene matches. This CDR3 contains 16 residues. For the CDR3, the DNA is TGTGCCAGCAGATCTCCGGGACAGGGATCGACCGGGGAGCTGTTTTTT. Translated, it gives CASRSPGQGSTGELFF.